The clone carrying this T cell receptor beta chain was counted ten times or more. Trimming took off 6 bases at V and 6 bases at J, with 19 bases between the two ends. The CDR3 is 14 residues long. CDR1 and CDR2 from the germline V gene are SGHKS and YYEKEE (reference sequence). There were TCR beta CDR3 regions amplified from RNA transcripts. In the first-round RT-PCR of the TCR CDR3, the HTBI primer set was used. TCRdb fed the multiplex PCR reads into MiXCR, producing one record per CDR3 protein. Here the sample spans 250,000 to 300,000 distinct CDR3 sequences, around 15% being singletons. This entry belongs to a study of T cells in Graves' hyperthyroidism and ophthalmopathy. Out of over 7.5 ml of fresh peripheral blood came the PBMCs.

This TCR came from a woman between 45 and 65 years old with Graves' hyperthyroidism that later progressed to Graves' ophthalmopathy. Sequencing input: blood. J is TRBJ2-7 and V is TRBV5-5, with D tentatively TRBD2 (6 bases). The CDR3 sequence: CASNLGTARSEQYF. In DNA, the CDR3 is TGTGCCAGCAACCTTGGGACTGCACGCTCCGAGCAGTACTTC.